This T cell receptor (beta chain) stems from a study of shared clonotypes between healthy human individuals. Points from the study as a whole: Non-shared clonotypes showed lower generation probabilities than clonotypes common to all four donors.

To note about this clone: What it binds is unknown.

As originally analysed: Junction-only sequences without quality scores came from ImmunoSEQ, so filtering differed. Using immunoSEQ multiplex PCR, the repertoire was profiled, and TCRdb retains in-frame clones only, with some absent. The V and J calls and clone size are taken from that table; D and trimming were inferred from the DNA. The sample lists millions of clones, 95% occurring once. This CDR3 region has 13 residues. CDR1 is WNHNN, CDR2 SYGVQD, per germline (reference sequence). V lost 8 bases, J lost 2 bases, and 11 bases lay in between. This TCR derives from a man between 18 and 35 years old in good health. The V gene is TRBV10-1, the J gene TRBJ2-3, with a tentative D call TRBD1 (5 bases). Sequencing was done on a sample of naive CD4+ T cells sorted from blood. Subset of the sample: CD45RA+ positively selected. The CDR3: CASRGHPTDTQYF. In DNA, the CDR3 is TGCGCCAGCCGAGGACATCCCACAGATACGCAGTATTTT.